What follows describes a single TCR beta chain. The antigen is unknown. Trimming left V 2 bases short and J 5 bases short, with 5 bases between. The CDR3 contains 11 residues. Germline CDR1 GTSNPN, CDR2 SVGIG (reference sequence). Profiled with immunoSEQ multiplex PCR; TCRdb holds only in-frame clones, not every one. The data contain about 24,000 clones, around 74% of them seen just once; the ten biggest clones take up 20% to 25%. This sample was included in a study of vaccination effects on CD4 cells after COVID-19. Antigen-specific CD4+ T cells were first expanded with viral peptide pools by the ViraFEST assay and only then sequenced. CD4+ T cell isolation took place after approximately ten days of culture. It was two doses of either the BNT162b2 or mRNA-1273 vaccine that participants received. Half-medium changes using IL-2 medium occurred on days 3 and 7.

The sequence was collected from a human donor who received a COVID-19 vaccine. Sequenced material: CD4+ T cells from PBMCs cultured with HCoV-NL63 spike peptides, taken after COVID-19 vaccination. The J gene is TRBJ2-3, the V gene TRBV30; unclear D gene. CDR3 amino acids: CAWSLGDTQYF. CDR3 sequence (DNA): TGTGCCTGGAGTCTGGGAGATACGCAGTATTTT.